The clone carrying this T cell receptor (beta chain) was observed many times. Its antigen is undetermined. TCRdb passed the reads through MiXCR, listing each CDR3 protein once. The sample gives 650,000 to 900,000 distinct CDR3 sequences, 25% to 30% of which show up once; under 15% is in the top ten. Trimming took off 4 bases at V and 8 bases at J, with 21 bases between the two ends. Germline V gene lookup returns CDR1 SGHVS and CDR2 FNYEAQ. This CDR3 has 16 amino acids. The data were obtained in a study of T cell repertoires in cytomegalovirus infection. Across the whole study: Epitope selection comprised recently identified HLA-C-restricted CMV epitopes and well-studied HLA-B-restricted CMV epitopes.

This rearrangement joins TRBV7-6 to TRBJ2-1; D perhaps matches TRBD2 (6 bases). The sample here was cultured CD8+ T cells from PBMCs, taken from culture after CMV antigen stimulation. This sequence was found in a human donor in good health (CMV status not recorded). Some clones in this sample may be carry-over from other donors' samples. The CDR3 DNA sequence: TGTGCCAGCAGCTCTAGCCGGGACTCCCAGTGGCATGAGCAGTTCTTC. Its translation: CASSSSRDSQWHEQFF.